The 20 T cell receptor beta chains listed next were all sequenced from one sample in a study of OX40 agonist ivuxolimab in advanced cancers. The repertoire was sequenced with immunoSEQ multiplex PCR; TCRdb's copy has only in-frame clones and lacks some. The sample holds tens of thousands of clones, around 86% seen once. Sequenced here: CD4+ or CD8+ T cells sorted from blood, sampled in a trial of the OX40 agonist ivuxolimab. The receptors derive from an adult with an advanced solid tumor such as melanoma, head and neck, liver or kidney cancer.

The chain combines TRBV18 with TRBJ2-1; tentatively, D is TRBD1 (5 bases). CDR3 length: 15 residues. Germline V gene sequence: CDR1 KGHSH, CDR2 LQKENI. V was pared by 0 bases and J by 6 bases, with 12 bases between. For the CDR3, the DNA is TGTGCCAGCTCACCACCGAGCCTGGGGCGCAATGAGCAGTTCTTC. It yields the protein CASSPPSLGRNEQFF.

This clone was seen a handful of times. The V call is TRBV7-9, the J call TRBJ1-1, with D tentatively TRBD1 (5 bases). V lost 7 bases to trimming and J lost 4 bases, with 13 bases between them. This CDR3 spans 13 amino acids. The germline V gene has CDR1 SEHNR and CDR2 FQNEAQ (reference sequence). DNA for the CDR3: TGTGCCAGCACTATACAGGACCTCACTGAAGCTTTCTTT. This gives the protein CASTIQDLTEAFF.

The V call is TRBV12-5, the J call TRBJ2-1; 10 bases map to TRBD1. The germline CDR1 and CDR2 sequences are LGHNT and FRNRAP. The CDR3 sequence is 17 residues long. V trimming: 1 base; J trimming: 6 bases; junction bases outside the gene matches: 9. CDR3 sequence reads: CASGLDPGTGVSNEQFF. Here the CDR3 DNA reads TGTGCTAGTGGTTTGGATCCCGGGACAGGGGTTTCCAATGAGCAGTTCTTC.

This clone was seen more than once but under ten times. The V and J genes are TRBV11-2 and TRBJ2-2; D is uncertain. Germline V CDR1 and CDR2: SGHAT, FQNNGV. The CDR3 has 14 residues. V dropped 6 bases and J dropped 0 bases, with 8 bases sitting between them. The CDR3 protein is CASRIPSNTGELFF. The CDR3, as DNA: TGTGCCAGCAGAATCCCTTCGAACACCGGGGAGCTGTTTTTT.

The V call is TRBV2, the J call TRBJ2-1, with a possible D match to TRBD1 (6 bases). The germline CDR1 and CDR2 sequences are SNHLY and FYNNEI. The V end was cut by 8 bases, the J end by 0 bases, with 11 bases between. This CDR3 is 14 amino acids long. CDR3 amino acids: CASRTGISYNEQFF. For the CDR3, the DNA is TGTGCCAGCCGTACAGGGATCTCCTACAATGAGCAGTTCTTC.

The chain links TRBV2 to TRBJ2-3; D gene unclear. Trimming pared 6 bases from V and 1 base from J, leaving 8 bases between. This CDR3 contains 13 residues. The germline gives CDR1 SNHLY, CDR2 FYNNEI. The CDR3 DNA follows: TGTGCCAGCAGCGTGGACCGCACAGATACGCAGTATTTT. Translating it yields CASSVDRTDTQYF. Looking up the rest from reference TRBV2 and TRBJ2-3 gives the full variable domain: EPEVTQTPSHQVTQMGQEVILRCVPISNHLYFYWYRQILGQKVEFLVSFYNNEISEKSEIFDDQFSVERPDGSNFTLKIRSTKLEDSAMYFCASSVDRTDTQYFGPGTRLTVL.

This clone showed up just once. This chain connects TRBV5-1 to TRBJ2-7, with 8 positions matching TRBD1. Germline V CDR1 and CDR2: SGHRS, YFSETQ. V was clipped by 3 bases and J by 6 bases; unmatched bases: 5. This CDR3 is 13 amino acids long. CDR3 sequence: CASSSGTGVEQYF. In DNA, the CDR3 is TGCGCCAGCAGCTCCGGGACAGGTGTCGAGCAGTACTTC.

In DNA form, the CDR3 reads TGTGCCAGCAGCTTAGAGGTACTCCGCACAGATACGCAGTATTTT. Its protein is CASSLEVLRTDTQYF. This rearrangement joins TRBV5-4 to TRBJ2-3; D unresolved. This CDR3 region has 15 residues. V lost 2 bases and J 1 base, leaving 11 bases between the germline ends. CDR1 is SGHNT and CDR2 is YYREEE in the germline V gene (reference sequence).

The CDR3 coding sequence is TGTGCCAGCAGCCTCGAGGGTCTAGCGGGTGCCGGTACGCAGTATTTT. Translation gives CASSLEGLAGAGTQYF. The rearrangement joins TRBV7-6 to TRBJ2-3; 8 nucleotides line up with TRBD2. The CDR3 is 16 amino acids. V lost 5 bases and J lost 8; bases outside the gene matches: 15. The germline CDR1 and CDR2 sequences are SGHVS and FNYEAQ.

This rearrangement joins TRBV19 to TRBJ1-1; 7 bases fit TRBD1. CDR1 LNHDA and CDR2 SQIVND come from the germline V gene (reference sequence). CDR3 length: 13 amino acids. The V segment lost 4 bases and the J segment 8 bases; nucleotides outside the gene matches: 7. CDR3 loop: CASSTARDREAFF. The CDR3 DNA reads TGTGCCAGTAGTACCGCCAGGGACAGAGAAGCTTTCTTT. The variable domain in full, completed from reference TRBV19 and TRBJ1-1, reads DGGITQSPKYLFRKEGQNVTLSCEQNLNHDAMYWYRQDPGQGLRLIYYSQIVNDFQKGDIAEGYSVSREKKESFPLTVTSAQKNPTAFYLCASSTARDREAFFGQGTRLTVV.

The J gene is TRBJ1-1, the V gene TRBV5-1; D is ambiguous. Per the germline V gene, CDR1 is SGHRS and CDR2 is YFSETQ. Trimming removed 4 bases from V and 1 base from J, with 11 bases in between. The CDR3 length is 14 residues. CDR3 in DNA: TGCGCCAGCAGCCCGAGAACGGAGAACACTGAAGCTTTCTTT. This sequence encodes CASSPRTENTEAFF. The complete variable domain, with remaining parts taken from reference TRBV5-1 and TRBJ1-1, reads KAGVTQTPRYLIKTRGQQVTLSCSPISGHRSVSWYQQTPGQGLQFLFEYFSETQRNKGNFPGRFSGRQFSNSRSEMNVSTLELGDSALYLCASSPRTENTEAFFGQGTRLTVV.

The CDR3 loop is CASSYSTGGYGYTF. The CDR3 nucleotides read TGTGCCAGCAGTTACTCGACAGGCGGTTACGGCTACACCTTC. The V call is TRBV6-5, the J call TRBJ1-2; TRBD1 is a possible D gene (6 bases). The CDR3 extends over 14 amino acids. V gave up 0 bases and J gave up 8 bases, with 13 bases separating them. Looked up from germline, CDR1 is MNHEY and CDR2 is SVGAGI.

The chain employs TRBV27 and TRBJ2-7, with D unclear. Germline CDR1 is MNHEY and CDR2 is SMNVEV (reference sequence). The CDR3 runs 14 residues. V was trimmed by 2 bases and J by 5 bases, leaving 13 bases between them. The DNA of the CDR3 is TGTGCCAGCAGTTTAAACGGTAATATCCACGAGCAGTACTTC. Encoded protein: CASSLNGNIHEQYF.

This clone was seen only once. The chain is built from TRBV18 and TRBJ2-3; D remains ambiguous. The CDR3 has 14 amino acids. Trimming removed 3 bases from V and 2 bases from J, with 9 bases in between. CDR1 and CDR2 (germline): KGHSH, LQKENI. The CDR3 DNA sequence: TGTGCCAGCTCACCTGGGGAACCCACAGATACGCAGTATTTT. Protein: CASSPGEPTDTQYF.

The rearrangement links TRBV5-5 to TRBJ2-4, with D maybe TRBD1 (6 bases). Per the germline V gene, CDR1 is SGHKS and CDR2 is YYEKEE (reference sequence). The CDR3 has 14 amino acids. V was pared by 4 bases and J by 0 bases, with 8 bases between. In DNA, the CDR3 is TGTGCCAGCAGCCTGGACAGAGCCAAAAACATTCAGTACTTC. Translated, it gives CASSLDRAKNIQYF.

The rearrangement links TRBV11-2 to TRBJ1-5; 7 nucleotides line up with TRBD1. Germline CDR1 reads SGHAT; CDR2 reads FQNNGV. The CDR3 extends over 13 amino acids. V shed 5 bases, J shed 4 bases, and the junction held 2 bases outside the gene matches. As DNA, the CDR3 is TGTGCCAGCAGCCGGGACAGTAATCAGCCCCAGCATTTT. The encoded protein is CASSRDSNQPQHF.

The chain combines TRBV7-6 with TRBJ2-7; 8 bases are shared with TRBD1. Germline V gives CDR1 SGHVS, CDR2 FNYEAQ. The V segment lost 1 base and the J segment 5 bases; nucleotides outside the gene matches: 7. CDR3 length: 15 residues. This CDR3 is CASSLGGQELHEQYF. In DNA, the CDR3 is TGTGCCAGCAGCTTAGGGGGACAGGAGCTACACGAGCAGTACTTC.

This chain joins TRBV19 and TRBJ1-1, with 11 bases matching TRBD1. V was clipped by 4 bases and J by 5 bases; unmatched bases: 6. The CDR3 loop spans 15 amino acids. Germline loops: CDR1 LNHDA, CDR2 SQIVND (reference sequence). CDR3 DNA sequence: TGTGCCAGTAGTAATCGGGACAGGGGGTATACTGAAGCTTTCTTT. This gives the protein CASSNRDRGYTEAFF.

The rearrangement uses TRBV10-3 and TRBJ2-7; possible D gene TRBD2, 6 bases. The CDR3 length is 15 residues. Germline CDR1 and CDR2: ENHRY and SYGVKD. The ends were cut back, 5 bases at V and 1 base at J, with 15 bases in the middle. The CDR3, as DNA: TGTGCCATCAGTCAAACCGGAGGGTTATCCTACGAGCAGTACTTC. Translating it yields CAISQTGGLSYEQYF.

The CDR3 spells CATEPGQGWKKLFF. The CDR3 DNA follows: TGTGCCACCGAACCGGGACAAGGGTGGAAGAAACTGTTTTTT. The rearrangement links TRBV15 to TRBJ1-4; D possibly corresponds to TRBD1 (6 bases). V lost 8 bases, J lost 11 bases, and 21 bases lay in between. The CDR3 sequence is 14 residues long. Germline CDR1 and CDR2: LNHNV and YYDKDF (reference sequence).